These T cell receptor beta chains were read from a single sample in a study of cytomegalovirus exposure and HLA in healthy donors. Method: immunoSEQ multiplex PCR; TCRdb's copy keeps in-frame clones and lacks some. This sample has about 69,000 clones, with about 78% found just once. What was sequenced was PBMCs. The origin of the receptors is a man between 18 and 35 years old in good health and CMV-seronegative. Each CDR3 is given with its conserved first and last residue. The D gene is left open where the match is weak. A clone size is listed for some rows: how often the clone was seen (once, few, many), or a class if it is expanded.

>TRBJ1-5|TRBD1|-|TRBV5-3|14
CARSLGTGVQPQHF
TGTGCCAGAAGCTTGGGGACAGGGGTACAGCCCCAGCATTTT
>TRBJ1-3|-|-|TRBV6-1|14
CASSNGQPGNTIYF
TGTGCCAGCAGTAATGGACAGCCTGGAAACACCATATATTTT
>TRBJ1-5|TRBD1|-|TRBV6-1|16
CASSDGQGWILQPQHF
TGTGCCAGCAGTGACGGACAGGGATGGATTCTTCAGCCCCAGCATTTT
>TRBJ2-5|TRBD2|-|TRBV9|14
CASSVFYGGETQYF
TGTGCCAGCAGCGTTTTCTACGGGGGGGAGACCCAGTACTTC
>TRBJ1-1|-|-|TRBV6-5|13
CASSYDSLSVAFF
TGTGCCAGCAGTTACGACAGCTTGAGTGTAGCTTTCTTT
>TRBJ2-5|TRBD2|-|TRBV4-2|15
CASSQVGTSGETQYF
TGTGCCAGCAGCCAAGTTGGGACTAGCGGAGAGACCCAGTACTTC
>TRBJ1-5|TRBD1|-|TRBV29-1|14
CSVGETGGNQPQHF
TGCAGCGTTGGGGAGACAGGGGGTAATCAGCCCCAGCATTTT
>TRBJ1-4|-|-|TRBV10-1|14
CASSEGGDNEKLFF
TGCGCCAGCAGTGAAGGGGGAGATAATGAAAAACTGTTTTTT
>TRBJ1-2|TRBD1|few|TRBV10-3|15
CAVRPGQGTNYGYTF
TGTGCCGTACGACCCGGACAGGGGACTAACTATGGCTACACCTTC
>TRBJ1-1|-|few|TRBV10-3|13
CAISMSPAGEAFF
TGTGCCATCAGTATGTCCCCCGCGGGAGAAGCTTTCTTT
>TRBJ2-1|TRBD2|-|TRBV5-4|16
CASSGGSGGAINEQFF
TGTGCCAGCAGCGGCGGGAGCGGGGGGGCAATTAATGAGCAGTTCTTC